These 10 T cell receptor beta chains were sequenced from one sample in a study of T cell responses to AZD1222 COVID-19 vaccine. Clones were read by immunoSEQ multiplex PCR, and TCRdb kept only the in-frame ones, dropping some. This table has more than 140,000 clones, approximately 89% appearing once. Specimen: peripheral blood, collected on day 0 of AZD1222 vaccination. The receptors stem from an adult in good health.

The chain is built from TRBV9 and TRBJ2-2, with 10 bases identical to TRBD1. Germline CDR1 and CDR2: SGDLS and YYNGEE. V trimming: 0 bases; J trimming: 7 bases; junction bases outside the gene matches: 6. The CDR3 runs to 16 residues. The DNA of the CDR3 is TGTGCCAGCAGCGTAGAGACAGGGGGCGAAGGCGGGGAGCTGTTTTTT. This sequence encodes CASSVETGGEGGELFF. The full variable domain, rest sourced from reference TRBV9 and TRBJ2-2, is DSGVTQTPKHLITATGQRVTLRCSPRSGDLSVYWYQQSLDQGLQFLIQYYNGEERAKGNILERFSAQQFPDLHSELNLSSLELGDSALYFCASSVETGGEGGELFFGEGSRLTVL.

This chain links TRBV3-1 (or the pseudogene TRBV3-2) with TRBJ2-1; D not certain. Germline V gives CDR1 LGHDT, CDR2 YNNKEL (reference sequence). The CDR3 covers 14 residues. The V end lost 4 bases, the J end lost 9 bases, and 16 bases lay between the germline ends. The DNA for the CDR3 is TGTGCCAGCAGCCTTACTTCATATACGACTGAGCAGTTCTTC. Translating it yields CASSLTSYTTEQFF.

The chain couples TRBV7-8 to TRBJ2-2; tentative D call: TRBD2 (7 bases). The CDR3 is 16 amino acids. Trimming pared 8 bases from V and 4 bases from J, leaving 20 bases between. Germline lookup yields CDR1 SGHVS and CDR2 FQNEAQ. In nucleotides, the CDR3 is TGTGCCAGCTCTCTCGTCGGGGGGCGCGGCACCGGGGAGCTGTTTTTT. This gives the protein CASSLVGGRGTGELFF.

The CDR3 coding sequence is TGTGCCAGCAGCCAAGAGTCCGGGGATATTCAGCCCCAGCATTTT. Its protein is CASSQESGDIQPQHF. The chain links TRBV4-2 to TRBJ1-5; D remains unclear. Germline lookup yields CDR1 LGHNA and CDR2 YNFKEQ. The ends were cut back, 0 bases at V and 6 bases at J, with 12 bases in the middle. The CDR3 totals 15 residues.

The chain links TRBV7-2 to TRBJ1-6; D not resolved. Looked up from germline, CDR1 is SGHTA and CDR2 is FQGNSA. This CDR3 is 17 amino acids long. V was cut by 2 bases and J by 10 bases, with 21 bases left in between. The CDR3 coding sequence is TGTGCCAGCAGCTTATTTCGAACCAACTTATCTCCCTCACCCCTCCACTTT. Its translation is CASSLFRTNLSPSPLHF. The whole variable domain, remainder taken from reference TRBV7-2 and TRBJ1-6, is GAGVSQSPSNKVTEKGKDVELRCDPISGHTALYWYRQSLGQGLEFLIYFQGNSAPDKSGLPSDRFSAERTGGSVSTLTIQRTQQEDSAVYLCASSLFRTNLSPSPLHFGNGTRLTVT.

The CDR3 here is CASRVTNTGELFF. The CDR3, as DNA: TGTGCCAGCAGAGTGACCAACACCGGGGAGCTGTTTTTT. V gene TRBV2 combines with J gene TRBJ2-2; D is unresolved. Germline V gives CDR1 SNHLY, CDR2 FYNNEI. V lost 6 bases, J lost 2 bases, and 7 bases lay in between. The CDR3 contains 13 residues.

V gene TRBV12-3 or TRBV12-4 combines with J gene TRBJ2-7, with D unresolved. The CDR3 covers 11 residues. The V end was cut by 5 bases, the J end by 4 bases, with 6 bases between. CDR3 sequence (DNA): TGTGCCAGCAGTCCTGGTTACGAGCAGTACTTC. Residues: CASSPGYEQYF.

The rearrangement uses TRBV28 and TRBJ2-1; possible D gene TRBD2, 6 bases. The length of the CDR3 is 15 residues. V lost 3 bases, J lost 6 bases, and 15 bases lay in between. Germline assignment: CDR1 MDHEN and CDR2 SYDVKM. For the CDR3, the DNA is TGTGCCAGCAGTTTGTCGGAGGGGCGACGCAATGAGCAGTTCTTC. Protein product: CASSLSEGRRNEQFF.

This clone is deemed medium-sized. The sample contains more than one DNA sequence encoding this CDR3. The genes are TRBV5-1 and TRBJ1-2; no firm D call. Germline CDR1 is SGHRS and CDR2 is YFSETQ. V was pared by 0 bases and J by 4 bases, with 1 base between. The CDR3 sequence is 11 residues long. The CDR3 sequence: CASSLGYGYTF. Written as DNA, the CDR3 is TGCGCCAGCAGCTTGGGCTATGGCTACACCTTC.

This chain uses TRBV5-1 with TRBJ1-3, with 7 bases matching TRBD1. Germline V gene data show CDR1 as SGHRS and CDR2 as YFSETQ. The CDR3 is made up of 15 amino acids. V lost 4 bases and J lost 0; bases outside the gene matches: 4. DNA for the CDR3: TGCGCCAGCAGCGTCGACAGGGCCTCTGGAAACACCATATATTTT. Protein sequence: CASSVDRASGNTIYF.